The following is a T cell receptor beta chain sequence with its context. Data came from immunoSEQ multiplex PCR; TCRdb stores just in-frame clones and leaves some out. The repertoire has about 78,000 clones, around nine tenths of them found once; the top ten carry 2.5% to 3.5%. This entry comes from a study of OX40 agonist ivuxolimab in advanced cancers. Study-wide background: The study treated patients with ivuxolimab, an agonistic anti-OX40 (CD134) antibody.

Any history of autoimmune disease or systemic immunosuppression disqualified patients. The CDR3 spans 19 residues. Trimming pared 1 base from V and 2 bases from J, leaving 24 bases between. Germline V gene lookup returns CDR1 SGHRS and CDR2 YFSETQ. The V call is TRBV5-1, the J call TRBJ1-2, with unresolved D. This receptor was identified in an adult with an advanced solid tumor such as melanoma, head and neck, liver or kidney cancer. The sample was CD4+ or CD8+ T cells sorted from blood, taken in a trial of the OX40 agonist ivuxolimab. CDR3 sequence reads: CASSLSPFQSETGNYGYTF. In nucleotides, the CDR3 is TGCGCCAGCAGCTTGTCCCCATTCCAGAGCGAGACGGGGAACTATGGCTACACCTTC.